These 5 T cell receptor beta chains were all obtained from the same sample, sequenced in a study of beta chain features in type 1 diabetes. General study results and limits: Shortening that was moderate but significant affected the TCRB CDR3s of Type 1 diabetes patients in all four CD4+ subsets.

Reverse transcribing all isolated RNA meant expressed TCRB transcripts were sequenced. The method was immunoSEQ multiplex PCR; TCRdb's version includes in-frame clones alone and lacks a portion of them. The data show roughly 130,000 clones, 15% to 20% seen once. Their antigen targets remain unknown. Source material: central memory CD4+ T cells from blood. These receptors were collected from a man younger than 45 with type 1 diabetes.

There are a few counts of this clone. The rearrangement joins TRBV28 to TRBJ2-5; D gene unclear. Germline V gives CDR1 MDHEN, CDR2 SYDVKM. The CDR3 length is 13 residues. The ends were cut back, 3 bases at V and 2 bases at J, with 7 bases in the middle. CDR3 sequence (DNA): TGTGCCAGCAGTTTTCCCGCTCAAGAGACCCAGTACTTC. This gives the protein CASSFPAQETQYF.

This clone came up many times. CDR3 sequence: CASSLGQQNTEAFF. DNA for the CDR3: TGTGCCAGCAGCCTGGGGCAGCAAAACACTGAAGCTTTCTTT. The rearrangement joins TRBV11-2 to TRBJ1-1, with a weak D call TRBD1 (5 bases). The CDR3 is made up of 14 amino acids. CDR1 and CDR2 from the germline V gene are SGHAT and FQNNGV. V was trimmed by 5 bases and J by 2 bases, leaving 12 bases between them.

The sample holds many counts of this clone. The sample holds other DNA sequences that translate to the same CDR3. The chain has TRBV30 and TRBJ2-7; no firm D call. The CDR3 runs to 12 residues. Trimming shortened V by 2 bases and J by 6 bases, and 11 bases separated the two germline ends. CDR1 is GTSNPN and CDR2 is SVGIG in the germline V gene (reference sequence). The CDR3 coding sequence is TGTGCCTGGAGTCCGACCTCGGGCGAGCAGTACTTC. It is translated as CAWSPTSGEQYF.

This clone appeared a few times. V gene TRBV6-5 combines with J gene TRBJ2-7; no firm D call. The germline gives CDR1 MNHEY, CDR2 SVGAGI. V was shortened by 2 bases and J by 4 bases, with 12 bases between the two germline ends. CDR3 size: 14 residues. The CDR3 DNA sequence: TGTGCCAGCAGTTACCGCCCCGGGCCATACGAGCAGTACTTC. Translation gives CASSYRPGPYEQYF.

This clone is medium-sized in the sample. The CDR3 sequence is CSVRTGERGTQYF. The CDR3 DNA sequence: TGCAGCGTGCGGACAGGAGAGAGGGGTACGCAGTATTTT. V gene TRBV29-1 combines with J gene TRBJ2-3, with TRBD1 identical over 7 bases. Germline assignment: CDR1 SQVTM and CDR2 ANQGSEA. The junction had 11 bases not matched to a gene; V was cut back by 6 bases and J by 8 bases. The CDR3 is 13 residues long.